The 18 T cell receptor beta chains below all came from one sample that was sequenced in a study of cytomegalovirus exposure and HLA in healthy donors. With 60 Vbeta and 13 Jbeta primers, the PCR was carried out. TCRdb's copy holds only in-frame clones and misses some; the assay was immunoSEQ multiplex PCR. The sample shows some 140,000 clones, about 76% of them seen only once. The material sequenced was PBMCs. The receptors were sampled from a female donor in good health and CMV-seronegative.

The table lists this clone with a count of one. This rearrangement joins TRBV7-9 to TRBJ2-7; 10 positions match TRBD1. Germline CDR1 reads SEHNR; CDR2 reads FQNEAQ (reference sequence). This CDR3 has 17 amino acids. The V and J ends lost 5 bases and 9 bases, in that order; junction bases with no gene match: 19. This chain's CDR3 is CASSPEGQGRPRVGQYF. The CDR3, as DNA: TGTGCCAGCAGCCCCGAGGGACAGGGGCGTCCTCGGGTCGGGCAGTACTTC. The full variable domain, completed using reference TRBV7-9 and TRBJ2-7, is DTGVSQNPRHKITKRGQNVTFRCDPISEHNRLYWYRQTLGQGPEFLTYFQNEAQLEKSRLLSDRFSAERPKGSFSTLEIQRTEQGDSAMYLCASSPEGQGRPRVGQYFGPGTRLTVT.

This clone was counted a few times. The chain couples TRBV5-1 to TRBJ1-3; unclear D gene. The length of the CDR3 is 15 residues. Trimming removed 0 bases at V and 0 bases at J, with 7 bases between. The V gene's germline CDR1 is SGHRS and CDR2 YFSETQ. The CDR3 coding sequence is TGCGCCAGCAGCTTGGGGCAGAACTCTGGAAACACCATATATTTT. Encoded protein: CASSLGQNSGNTIYF.

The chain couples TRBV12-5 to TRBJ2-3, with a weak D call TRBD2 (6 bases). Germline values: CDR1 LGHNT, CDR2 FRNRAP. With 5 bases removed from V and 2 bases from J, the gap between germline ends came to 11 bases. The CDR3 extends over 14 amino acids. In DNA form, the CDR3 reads TGTGCTAGTGGTCTCGGAGGGTACACAGATACGCAGTATTTT. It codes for CASGLGGYTDTQYF.

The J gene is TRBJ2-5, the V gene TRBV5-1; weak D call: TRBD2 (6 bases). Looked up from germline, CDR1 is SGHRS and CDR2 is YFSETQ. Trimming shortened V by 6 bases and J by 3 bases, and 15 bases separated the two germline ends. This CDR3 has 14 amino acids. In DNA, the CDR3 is TGCGCCAGCACCGTAAGGGGAGGAGAAGAGACCCAGTACTTC. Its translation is CASTVRGGEETQYF.

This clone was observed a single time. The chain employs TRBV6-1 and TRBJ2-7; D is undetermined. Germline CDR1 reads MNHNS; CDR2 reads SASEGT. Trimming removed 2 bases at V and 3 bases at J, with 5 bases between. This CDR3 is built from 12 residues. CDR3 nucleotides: TGTGCCAGCAGTGAAAGAGTCTACGAGCAGTACTTC. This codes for CASSERVYEQYF.

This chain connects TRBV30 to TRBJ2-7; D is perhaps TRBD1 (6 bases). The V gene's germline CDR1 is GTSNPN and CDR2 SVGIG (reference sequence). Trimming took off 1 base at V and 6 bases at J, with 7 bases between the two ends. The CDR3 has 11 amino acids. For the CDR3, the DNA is TGTGCCTGGAGTGCAGGGGTCGAGCAGTACTTC. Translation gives CAWSAGVEQYF.

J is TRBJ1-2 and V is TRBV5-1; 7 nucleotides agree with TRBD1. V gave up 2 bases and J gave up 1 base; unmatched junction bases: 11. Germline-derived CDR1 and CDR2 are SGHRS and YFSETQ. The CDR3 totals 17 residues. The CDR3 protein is CASSLRTGRNSNYGYTF. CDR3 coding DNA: TGCGCCAGCAGCTTACGGACAGGTCGGAATAGTAACTATGGCTACACCTTC.

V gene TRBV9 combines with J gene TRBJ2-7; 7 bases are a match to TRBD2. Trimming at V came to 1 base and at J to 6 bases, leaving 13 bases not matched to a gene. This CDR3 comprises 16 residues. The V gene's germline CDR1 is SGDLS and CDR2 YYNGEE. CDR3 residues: CASSVKAGGGDSEQYF. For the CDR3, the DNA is TGTGCCAGCAGCGTAAAGGCCGGGGGAGGGGACTCCGAGCAGTACTTC.

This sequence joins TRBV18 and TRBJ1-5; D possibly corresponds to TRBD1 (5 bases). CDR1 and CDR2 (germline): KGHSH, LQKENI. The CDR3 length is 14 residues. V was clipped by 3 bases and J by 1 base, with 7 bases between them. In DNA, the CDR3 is TGTGCCAGCTCACCCGACAGAAGCAATCAGCCCCAGCATTTT. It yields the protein CASSPDRSNQPQHF.

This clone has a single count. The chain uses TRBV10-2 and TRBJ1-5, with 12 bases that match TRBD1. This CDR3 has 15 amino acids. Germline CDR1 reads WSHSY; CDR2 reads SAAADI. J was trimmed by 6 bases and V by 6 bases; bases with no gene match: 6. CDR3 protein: CASRSGTGGFQPQHF. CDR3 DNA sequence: TGCGCCAGCAGATCCGGGACAGGGGGCTTTCAGCCCCAGCATTTT.

The CDR3 region is CASSPFPGTEAFF. CDR3 nucleotide sequence: TGTGCCAGTAGTCCGTTTCCGGGGACTGAAGCTTTCTTT. V usage is TRBV19 and J usage is TRBJ1-1; D gene uncertain. The germline V and J ends were trimmed by 5 bases and 5 bases, with 12 bases remaining between them. Germline V gives CDR1 LNHDA, CDR2 SQIVND (reference sequence). The CDR3 sequence is 13 residues long.

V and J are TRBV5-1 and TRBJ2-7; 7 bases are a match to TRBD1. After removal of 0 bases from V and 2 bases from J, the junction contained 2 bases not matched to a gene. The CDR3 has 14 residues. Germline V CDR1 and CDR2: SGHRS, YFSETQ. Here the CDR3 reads CASSLEGQAYEQYF. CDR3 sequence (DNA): TGCGCCAGCAGCTTGGAAGGACAGGCCTACGAGCAGTACTTC.

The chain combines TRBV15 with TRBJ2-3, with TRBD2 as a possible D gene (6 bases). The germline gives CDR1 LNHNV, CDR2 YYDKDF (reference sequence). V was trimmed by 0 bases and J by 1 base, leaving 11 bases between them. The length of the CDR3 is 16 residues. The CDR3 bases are TGTGCCACCAGCAGAGAGCCGGGGGTACGCACAGATACGCAGTATTTT. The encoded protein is CATSREPGVRTDTQYF. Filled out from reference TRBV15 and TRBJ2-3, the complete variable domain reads DAMVIQNPRYQVTQFGKPVTLSCSQTLNHNVMYWYQQKSSQAPKLLFHYYDKDFNNEADTPDNFQSRRPNTSFCFLDIRSPGLGDTAMYLCATSREPGVRTDTQYFGPGTRLTVL.

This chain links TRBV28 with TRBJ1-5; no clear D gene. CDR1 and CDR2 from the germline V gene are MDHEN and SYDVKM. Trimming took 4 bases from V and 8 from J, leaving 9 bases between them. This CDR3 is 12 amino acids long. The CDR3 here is CASSSPQEPQHF. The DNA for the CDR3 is TGTGCCAGCAGTTCTCCCCAGGAGCCCCAGCATTTT. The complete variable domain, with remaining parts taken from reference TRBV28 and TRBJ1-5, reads DVKVTQSSRYLVKRTGEKVFLECVQDMDHENMFWYRQDPGLGLRLIYFSYDVKMKEKGDIPEGYSVSREKKERFSLILESASTNQTSMYLCASSSPQEPQHFGDGTRLSIL.

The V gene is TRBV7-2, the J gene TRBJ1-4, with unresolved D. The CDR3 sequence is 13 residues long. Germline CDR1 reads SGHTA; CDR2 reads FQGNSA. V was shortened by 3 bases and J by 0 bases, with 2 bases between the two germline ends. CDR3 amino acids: CASSFATNEKLFF. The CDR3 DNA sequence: TGTGCCAGCAGCTTCGCAACTAATGAAAAACTGTTTTTT.

CDR3 nucleotides: TGTGCCAGTAGTTCTAGGGGGCGGTCGGGGACTGAAGCTTTCTTT. Protein sequence: CASSSRGRSGTEAFF. This rearrangement joins TRBV19 to TRBJ1-1; 7 positions match TRBD1. This CDR3 is built from 15 residues. The V gene end was trimmed by 5 bases and the J gene end by 5 bases; junction bases not matched to a gene: 11. Germline CDR1 LNHDA, CDR2 SQIVND (reference sequence).

Written as DNA, the CDR3 is TGTGCCTTCGGACAGTTCTCTCCCGGCGAGCAGTACTTC. Amino acid sequence: CAFGQFSPGEQYF. The gene calls are TRBV30 and TRBJ2-7, with D possibly matching TRBD1 (6 bases). Germline CDR1 reads GTSNPN; CDR2 reads SVGIG (reference sequence). V was cut by 7 bases and J by 6 bases, with 19 bases left in between. The CDR3 extends over 13 amino acids. The full variable domain, completed using reference TRBV30 and TRBJ2-7, is SQTIHQWPATLVQPVGSPLSLECTVEGTSNPNLYWYRQAAGRGLQLLFYSVGIGQISSEVPQNLSASRPQDRQFILSSKKLLLSDSGFYLCAFGQFSPGEQYFGPGTRLTVT.

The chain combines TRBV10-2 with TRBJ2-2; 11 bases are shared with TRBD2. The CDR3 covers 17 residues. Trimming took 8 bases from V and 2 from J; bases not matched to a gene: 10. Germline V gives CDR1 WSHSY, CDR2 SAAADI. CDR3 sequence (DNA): TGCGCCAGCTTCGAGTTAGCGGGAGGGCCTAACACCGGGGAGCTGTTTTTT. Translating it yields CASFELAGGPNTGELFF.